This TCR beta chain was sequenced during a study of OX40 agonist ivuxolimab in advanced cancers. This clone was seen only once. Produced via immunoSEQ multiplex PCR; TCRdb's table is partial and in-frame only. The profile shows roughly 5,700 clones, 75% to 90% of them singletons. This sequence was found in an adult with an advanced solid tumor such as melanoma, head and neck, liver or kidney cancer. The sample consisted of CD4+ or CD8+ T cells sorted from blood, taken in a trial of the OX40 agonist ivuxolimab.

CDR3 sequence (DNA): TGTGCCAGTAGTGGAGACAAGACAGATACGCAGTATTTT. Its translation is CASSGDKTDTQYF. V gene TRBV19 combines with J gene TRBJ2-3; D is undetermined. The CDR3 length is 13 residues. CDR1 is LNHDA and CDR2 is SQIVND in the germline V gene (reference sequence). V was trimmed by 5 bases and J by 3 bases, leaving 9 bases between them.